The rows below give T cell receptor beta chains drawn from one sample of a study of T cell responses to AZD1222 COVID-19 vaccine. Method: immunoSEQ multiplex PCR; TCRdb's copy keeps in-frame clones and lacks some. This repertoire shows around 65,000 clones, roughly 83% found once; its top ten account for 20% to 30%. Material: peripheral blood, obtained 28 days after the second AZD1222 dose. The origin of the receptors is an adult who received the AZD1222 COVID-19 vaccine. Each CDR3 is given with its conserved first and last residue. The D gene is left open where the match is weak. The size of a clone is reported for some rows only, either as once, few or many, or as a class for expanded clones.

cdr3_nt: TGTGCCTGGAGCGGGCAGGGGCTGGGTCATGGCTACACCTTC
cdr3_aa: CAWSGQGLGHGYTF
v_call: TRBV30
cdr3_length: 14
d_call: NA
clone_size: once
j_call: TRBJ1-2

cdr3_nt: TGTGCCAGCAGTGACAAAGGGGTCTATGGCTACACCTTC
cdr3_aa: CASSDKGVYGYTF
v_call: TRBV6-1
cdr3_length: 13
d_call: NA
clone_size: NA
j_call: TRBJ1-2

cdr3_nt: TGTGCCAGCAGCTTGGAGCCGGGACAGGGCTACGAGCAGTACTTC
cdr3_aa: CASSLEPGQGYEQYF
v_call: TRBV5-6
cdr3_length: 15
d_call: TRBD1
clone_size: NA
j_call: TRBJ2-7

cdr3_nt: TGTGCCAGTACCCCGGACAGGGTTTTGAACACTGAAGCTTTCTTT
cdr3_aa: CASTPDRVLNTEAFF
v_call: TRBV19
cdr3_length: 15
d_call: TRBD1
clone_size: once
j_call: TRBJ1-1

cdr3_nt: TGTGCCAGTAGGCGAAGGGCCCAGTTAGGTACGGAAGCTTTCTTT
cdr3_aa: CASRRRAQLGTEAFF
v_call: TRBV19
cdr3_length: 15
d_call: NA
clone_size: NA
j_call: TRBJ1-1

cdr3_nt: TGCGCCAGCAGCTTGGATTTAAGTGAGCAGTTCTTC
cdr3_aa: CASSLDLSEQFF
v_call: TRBV5-1
cdr3_length: 12
d_call: NA
clone_size: NA
j_call: TRBJ2-1

cdr3_nt: TGCGCCAGCAGTCAATCGGACGGGAGTTCTAGCACAGATACGCAGTATTTT
cdr3_aa: CASSQSDGSSSTDTQYF
v_call: TRBV23-1
cdr3_length: 17
d_call: NA
clone_size: NA
j_call: TRBJ2-3

cdr3_nt: TGTGCCAGCGGTGGTGGGGGCAATCCCCAGCATTTT
cdr3_aa: CASGGGGNPQHF
v_call: TRBV7-9
cdr3_length: 12
d_call: NA
clone_size: NA
j_call: TRBJ1-5

cdr3_nt: TGTGCCAGCAGTTCTAGCGGGAGCGCGGAGACCCAGTACTTC
cdr3_aa: CASSSSGSAETQYF
v_call: TRBV7-2
cdr3_length: 14
d_call: TRBD2
clone_size: NA
j_call: TRBJ2-5

cdr3_nt: TGTGCCAGTAGTATAGTTCTAGCGGGAACTAGCACAGATACGCAGTATTTT
cdr3_aa: CASSIVLAGTSTDTQYF
v_call: TRBV19
cdr3_length: 17
d_call: TRBD2
clone_size: NA
j_call: TRBJ2-3

cdr3_nt: TGTGCCAGCAGCCGGGACAGGACGAACACCGGGGAGCTGTTTTTT
cdr3_aa: CASSRDRTNTGELFF
v_call: TRBV3-1/TRBV3-2
cdr3_length: 15
d_call: TRBD1
clone_size: NA
j_call: TRBJ2-2

cdr3_nt: TGCAGCGTTGAGTCGGGACTAGAAGAGACCCAGTACTTC
cdr3_aa: CSVESGLEETQYF
v_call: TRBV29-1
cdr3_length: 13
d_call: TRBD2
clone_size: NA
j_call: TRBJ2-5

cdr3_nt: TGTGCCAGCAGCTATGGGACTAGCGGAAAGATAGAGACCCAGTACTTC
cdr3_aa: CASSYGTSGKIETQYF
v_call: TRBV7-7
cdr3_length: 16
d_call: TRBD2
clone_size: NA
j_call: TRBJ2-5

cdr3_nt: TGCGCCAGCAGCTTCGGACGGACCGGGGAGCTGTTTTTT
cdr3_aa: CASSFGRTGELFF
v_call: TRBV5-1
cdr3_length: 13
d_call: NA
clone_size: NA
j_call: TRBJ2-2

cdr3_nt: TGTGCCAGCAGCCAAACTCGGGTAGCTTCCCACGAGCAGTACTTC
cdr3_aa: CASSQTRVASHEQYF
v_call: TRBV14
cdr3_length: 15
d_call: NA
clone_size: NA
j_call: TRBJ2-7

cdr3_nt: TGTGCCAGCAGTTCCCAAACACGTAATGAAAAACTGTTTTTT
cdr3_aa: CASSSQTRNEKLFF
v_call: TRBV27
cdr3_length: 14
d_call: NA
clone_size: NA
j_call: TRBJ1-4

cdr3_nt: TGTGCCAGCAGCCAAGATGGGCGGCCGTCCCCGCCGAAGCTGTTTTTT
cdr3_aa: CASSQDGRPSPPKLFF
v_call: TRBV14
cdr3_length: 16
d_call: NA
clone_size: NA
j_call: TRBJ2-2

cdr3_nt: TGTGCCAGTAGTATCCCGGGACAGGGTGGTGGGAACACTGAAGCTTTCTTT
cdr3_aa: CASSIPGQGGGNTEAFF
v_call: TRBV19
cdr3_length: 17
d_call: TRBD1
clone_size: NA
j_call: TRBJ1-1

cdr3_nt: TGTGCCAGCAGCGTTTTTGGACAGTTGGAGACCCAGTACTTC
cdr3_aa: CASSVFGQLETQYF
v_call: TRBV9
cdr3_length: 14
d_call: NA
clone_size: NA
j_call: TRBJ2-5

cdr3_nt: TGTGCCAGTAGGGGGCCGGGGCAGGGTGATGGCTACACCTTC
cdr3_aa: CASRGPGQGDGYTF
v_call: TRBV19
cdr3_length: 14
d_call: NA
clone_size: NA
j_call: TRBJ1-2

cdr3_nt: TGTGCCAGCAGCTTAGCGCCGGGAGCGGGGGAGACCCAGTACTTC
cdr3_aa: CASSLAPGAGETQYF
v_call: TRBV7-2
cdr3_length: 15
d_call: TRBD2
clone_size: NA
j_call: TRBJ2-5

cdr3_nt: TGTGCCAGTAGTACCCGGACCCCAAGGAGTGGCTACACCTTC
cdr3_aa: CASSTRTPRSGYTF
v_call: TRBV19
cdr3_length: 14
d_call: NA
clone_size: once
j_call: TRBJ1-2

cdr3_nt: TGTGCAAGTCGCCGCTGGGACAGGGGTTCTAATCAGCCCCAGCATTTT
cdr3_aa: CASRRWDRGSNQPQHF
v_call: TRBV12-2
cdr3_length: 16
d_call: NA
clone_size: NA
j_call: TRBJ1-5

cdr3_nt: TGTGCCAGTAGTTTTAGGCCCGGACAGGGGGCTCGTGAGACCCAGTACTTC
cdr3_aa: CASSFRPGQGARETQYF
v_call: TRBV19
cdr3_length: 17
d_call: TRBD1
clone_size: NA
j_call: TRBJ2-5

cdr3_nt: TGTGCCAGCAGGGGGCTTAGCTCCTATAATTCACCCCTCCACTTT
cdr3_aa: CASRGLSSYNSPLHF
v_call: TRBV6-5
cdr3_length: 15
d_call: NA
clone_size: NA
j_call: TRBJ1-6

cdr3_nt: TGTGCCAGCAGCTTCACCCGATGGGGCGGGGACACCAGAATCTACAATGAGCAGTTCTTC
cdr3_aa: CASSFTRWGGDTRIYNEQFF
v_call: TRBV11-3
cdr3_length: 20
d_call: NA
clone_size: NA
j_call: TRBJ2-1

cdr3_nt: TGTGCCAGCGTTACTAGCGACACAGATACGCAGTATTTT
cdr3_aa: CASVTSDTDTQYF
v_call: TRBV28
cdr3_length: 13
d_call: TRBD2
clone_size: NA
j_call: TRBJ2-3

cdr3_nt: TGTGCCAGCAGCCACCCGACTAGCGGGGGCGCCGCGAACACCGGGGAGCTGTTTTTT
cdr3_aa: CASSHPTSGGAANTGELFF
v_call: TRBV4-2
cdr3_length: 19
d_call: TRBD2
clone_size: NA
j_call: TRBJ2-2

cdr3_nt: TGTGCCTGGAGCCCCATATCCGGGACAGAATACAATGAGCAGTTCTTC
cdr3_aa: CAWSPISGTEYNEQFF
v_call: TRBV30
cdr3_length: 16
d_call: TRBD1
clone_size: NA
j_call: TRBJ2-1

cdr3_nt: TGTGCCAGTAGTATAGGATCGACAGGCCAAGAGACCCAGTACTTC
cdr3_aa: CASSIGSTGQETQYF
v_call: TRBV19
cdr3_length: 15
d_call: NA
clone_size: NA
j_call: TRBJ2-5

cdr3_nt: TGTGCCAGCAGTGAAACGGGAGACTCCTACGAGCAGTACTTC
cdr3_aa: CASSETGDSYEQYF
v_call: TRBV6-1
cdr3_length: 14
d_call: NA
clone_size: NA
j_call: TRBJ2-7

cdr3_nt: TGTGCCAGCAGACGAGGGTATGATTATGGCTACACCTTC
cdr3_aa: CASRRGYDYGYTF
v_call: TRBV5-6
cdr3_length: 13
d_call: NA
clone_size: NA
j_call: TRBJ1-2

cdr3_nt: TGTGCCAGCAGTGGGGTAGTCCAGGAGCCCTACGAGCAGTACTTC
cdr3_aa: CASSGVVQEPYEQYF
v_call: TRBV2
cdr3_length: 15
d_call: NA
clone_size: few
j_call: TRBJ2-7

cdr3_nt: TGTGCCACCAGCATAGAAAAGGGCCGTCAGCCCCAGCATTTT
cdr3_aa: CATSIEKGRQPQHF
v_call: TRBV15
cdr3_length: 14
d_call: NA
clone_size: NA
j_call: TRBJ1-5

cdr3_nt: TGTGCCAGCAGCGCGCCGCTAAGGGGCAACTACAATGAGCAGTTCTTC
cdr3_aa: CASSAPLRGNYNEQFF
v_call: TRBV9
cdr3_length: 16
d_call: NA
clone_size: many
j_call: TRBJ2-1

cdr3_nt: TGTGCCAGCATCCAAATGGGGGGCGGCTATGGCTACACCTTC
cdr3_aa: CASIQMGGGYGYTF
v_call: TRBV6-5
cdr3_length: 14
d_call: NA
clone_size: NA
j_call: TRBJ1-2

cdr3_nt: TGCGCCAGCAGCCTTACAGGGGGCAGCTCCTACGAGCAGTACTTC
cdr3_aa: CASSLTGGSSYEQYF
v_call: TRBV5-1
cdr3_length: 15
d_call: TRBD1
clone_size: few
j_call: TRBJ2-7

cdr3_nt: TGTGCCAGCAGCTTCAGTAGGGGACGCGATACGCAGTATTTT
cdr3_aa: CASSFSRGRDTQYF
v_call: TRBV5-4
cdr3_length: 14
d_call: NA
clone_size: few
j_call: TRBJ2-3

cdr3_nt: TGTGCCAGCTCACCACCCGGGGGGTCCTCTGGAAACACCATATATTTT
cdr3_aa: CASSPPGGSSGNTIYF
v_call: TRBV18
cdr3_length: 16
d_call: NA
clone_size: NA
j_call: TRBJ1-3

cdr3_nt: TGTGCCAGCAGCTTAGTGGGAAGCACAGATACGCAGTATTTT
cdr3_aa: CASSLVGSTDTQYF
v_call: TRBV5-6
cdr3_length: 14
d_call: NA
clone_size: NA
j_call: TRBJ2-3